This TCR beta chain is from a study of cytomegalovirus exposure and HLA in healthy donors. TCRdb's copy holds only in-frame clones and misses some; the assay was immunoSEQ multiplex PCR. The sample contains 250,000 to 400,000 clones, roughly 87% of which appear only once. CDR1 MDHEN and CDR2 SYDVKM come from the germline V gene. The CDR3 sequence is 14 residues long. Notes on this clone: At one boundary the junction diverges from the germline segment, which might be a read error.

The receptor was derived from a woman under 40 in good health and CMV-seropositive. V usage is TRBV28 and J usage is TRBJ1-4; 9 positions agree with TRBD1. The specimen was PBMCs. The CDR3 DNA is TGTGCCAGCAGTTTTAGGACAGGGGTCACGATAGGGAACTTT. Translating it yields CASSFRTGVTIGNF.